This TCR beta chain was captured by sequencing in a study of T cells in Graves' hyperthyroidism and ophthalmopathy (dated by TCRdb to between 2018 and 2021). Notes on the research overall: Peripheral blood was collected at initial diagnosis, before any treatment. According to the paper, TCR Vbeta CDR3 sequencing was carried out on some 130 peripheral blood samples, which came from around 43 ophthalmopathy, 70 to 80 hyperthyroidism and some 17 progressor patients. Prospective prediction of ophthalmopathy was tested in an independent validation cohort consisting of about 19 hyperthyroidism patients and 15 to 17 patients who later progressed to ophthalmopathy. The 95 to 100 discovery patients were randomly divided into training and test sets at a 7:3 ratio. Thyroid tissue and blood T-cell repertoires from six Graves' hyperthyroidism patients were also compared in the study. To identify distinguishing TCR V-J signatures, a discovery cohort of roughly 100 patients was used, comprising 43 with Graves' ophthalmopathy and approximately 57 with stable Graves' hyperthyroidism. After blood sampling, hyperthyroidism patients were treated with methimazole at a starting dose of 30 mg daily, and ophthalmopathy patients were treated with high-dose intravenous methylprednisolone. The research as a whole found: During validation, the model predicted progression to ophthalmopathy a median of around six months ahead of onset, with around 71% sensitivity and less than 85% specificity. Sample size was not statistically predetermined, and investigators were not blinded to group allocation. Most expanded thyroid clonotypes (frequency above 0.001) were also detected in blood, suggesting blood repertoires may reflect thyroid immune responses. A 13 V-J signature model separated ophthalmopathy from stable hyperthyroidism, with nearly 90% sensitivity and roughly 82% specificity in cross-validation and 80%/75% in testing.

CDR3 length: 14 amino acids, cysteine to phenylalanine. Here the CDR3 DNA is all that survives: 42 bases in frame from base 1. V loses 4 bases of germline sequence and J loses 7 bases, and the interval between the two ends is 16 bases. CDR1 and CDR2 (SGHAT, FQDESV) derive from the germline V gene (reference sequence). Stable Graves' hyperthyroidism was defined as the absence of progression to ophthalmopathy over 18 months of follow-up. Hyperthyroidism patients were aged 18 to 65 years and newly diagnosed, with disease duration of less than 2 months. The study excluded patients with uncontrolled infections, other autoimmune diseases, pregnancy or lactation. Diagnoses were based on clinical symptoms, serum thyroxine and TRAb, thyroid ultrasound and orbital computed tomography. PBMCs were separated from over 9 ml of fresh peripheral blood using Ficoll-Paque density gradient centrifugation. Trizol reagent was used to extract total RNA, and RNA quality was then checked on an Agilent 2100 Bioanalyzer.

TCR beta CDR3 regions were amplified from RNA transcripts. The first round of RT-PCR for the TCR CDR3 was performed with the HTBI primer set and the Qiagen OneStep RT-PCR kit. A second multiplex PCR round built the libraries, followed by size selection and purification. Paired-end sequencing of the libraries was performed with 100 bp reads on an Illumina HiSeq2000. From the authors' description of their analysis: SOAPnuke was used to process the raw data, with reads discarded if the reads contained adapters or uncalled bases, had a mean Phred below 15, or lacked an exact constant-primer or identifier match. High-quality paired reads were merged using COPE v1.2.5, and each unique nucleotide sequence was defined as a clonotype. MiTCR v1.1 was used to align clonotypes to the IMGT TRBV, TRBD and TRBJ reference segments. Analysis was restricted to V-J combinations with a frequency above 0.0001, which covered about 99% of repertoires. The TCS score was defined as the ratio of F50 (clonal expansion) to E x V (chaos), calculated using BLOSUM62-based TCRdist between CDR3 peptides within each V-J. Welch's t-statistics and random forest reduced 500 to 650 V-J features to 13, which were used in a naive Bayes classifier (R e1071). TCRdb applied fastp at Q25 and MiXCR to the public reads, then kept only in-frame beta chains. Records with the same CDR3 protein are collapsed into one entry carrying the most frequent genes and DNA. TCRdb, rather than the study authors, made the V and J calls. Across this sample there are about 420,000 distinct CDR3 sequences, with approximately 13% seen only once. Of the sample, around 5.3% falls within the top ten clones.

This clonotype showed up many times. Its antigen has not been determined. Base-call qualities are not available, and no considerably larger clone is one nucleotide away. Source material: blood. This sequence was found in a woman aged 18-29 years with Graves' hyperthyroidism. The rearrangement joined TRBV11-1 to TRBJ1-2, and the D gene may be TRBD1, 6 bases matching. The CDR3 region reads CASSSDRRMSGYTF. The DNA sequence is given as TGTGCCAGCAGCTCAGACAGGCGAATGTCTGGCTACACCTTC.